This TCR beta chain emerged from a study of blood T cell repertoires in COVID-19. The wider study: Spain, Italy and the United States supplied samples that represented acute and convalescent COVID-19. In each case, the material was cDNA or gDNA derived from T cells, B-cell-depleted T cells, or PBMCs.

As processed by the authors: Estimated nucleated cell counts came from reference gene primer amplification. Clones were sequenced by immunoSEQ multiplex PCR, and TCRdb holds only the in-frame ones, with some missing. The V and J calls and clone size are taken from that table; D and trimming were inferred from the DNA. The sample has roughly 700,000 clones, about 87% seen once; the top ten hold 0.2% to 0.3%. The germline V and J ends were trimmed by 5 bases and 4 bases, with 20 bases remaining between them. Germline V gene sequence: CDR1 PRHDT, CDR2 FYEKMQ (reference sequence). The CDR3 runs to 16 residues.

V is TRBV13 and J is TRBJ1-2; possibly TRBD1 for D (5 bases). The sample taken for sequencing was peripheral blood. The clonotype originates from a woman younger than 35 with acute or convalescent COVID-19. Here the CDR3 reads CASSLGQGDPFYGYTF. As DNA, the CDR3 is TGTGCCAGCAGCCTCGGACAAGGGGATCCCTTCTATGGCTACACCTTC.